This entry lists 18 T cell receptor beta chains sequenced from one sample in a study of long-term antiretroviral therapy in people with HIV (dated by TCRdb to 2021 to 2024). Sequencing of the TRB variable region was done with the immunoSEQ hsTCRB v3.0 assay at survey level resolution. What TCRdb holds here is the immuneACCESS table cut down to in-frame rearrangements. Part of the clones is not present; checked against another copy, under half of the missing clones reflect an unresolved V gene, and the others are unexplained. This sample comprises about 16,000 clones, roughly 80% of them detected only once. The top ten constitute roughly 15% of the sample. The sample in question was unsorted PBMCs, obtained 1.2 to 1.3 years before starting antiretroviral therapy. Receptors originate from a man aged 25-45 years with HIV.

The gene calls are TRBV25-1 and TRBJ1-1; D gene uncertain. Germline V CDR1 and CDR2: MGHDK, SYGVNS. The CDR3 is 14 residues long. With 6 bases removed from V and 6 bases from J, the gap between germline ends came to 17 bases. The CDR3 region has the DNA TGTGCCAGCAGGTCGTTAATTGAGGTAGCTGAAGCTTTCTTT. This translates into CASRSLIEVAEAFF.

V and J are TRBV30 and TRBJ2-7; unclear D gene. The CDR3 has 13 amino acids. Germline V CDR1 and CDR2: GTSNPN, SVGIG (reference sequence). Trimming took off 0 bases at V and 2 bases at J, with 8 bases between the two ends. This CDR3 reads CAWSVIVTYEQYF. CDR3 DNA sequence: TGTGCCTGGAGTGTAATCGTTACCTACGAGCAGTACTTC. Full variable domain (rest looked up from reference TRBV30 and TRBJ2-7): SQTIHQWPATLVQPVGSPLSLECTVEGTSNPNLYWYRQAAGRGLQLLFYSVGIGQISSEVPQNLSASRPQDRQFILSSKKLLLSDSGFYLCAWSVIVTYEQYFGPGTRLTVT.

The chain recombines TRBV12-5 with TRBJ2-3; TRBD2 matches 9 bases. Per the germline V gene, CDR1 is LGHNT and CDR2 is FRNRAP. Trimming at V came to 0 bases and at J to 6 bases, leaving 13 bases not matched to a gene. The CDR3 loop spans 18 amino acids. The DNA for the CDR3 is TGTGCTAGTGGTTTGGTGGGTCCTAGCGGGGCAGGCCTCGATACGCAGTATTTT. Residues: CASGLVGPSGAGLDTQYF.

J is TRBJ2-7 and V is TRBV4-1; 8 bases map to TRBD1. The trim removed 4 bases at V and 2 bases at J, leaving 10 bases unmatched. CDR1 MGHRA and CDR2 YSYEKL come from the germline V gene. The CDR3 sequence is 16 residues long. CDR3 DNA sequence: TGCGCCAGCAGCCCATTAATCGGGACAGGAACCTACGAGCAGTACTTC. Its protein product is CASSPLIGTGTYEQYF.

The chain is built from TRBV7-2 and TRBJ2-7, with 11 bases that match TRBD2. Per germline, CDR1 SGHTA and CDR2 FQGNSA. J gave up 4 bases and V 5 bases, and 4 bases lay outside the gene matches. The length of the CDR3 is 14 residues. The CDR3: CASSTSGSAYEQYF. The CDR3 DNA is TGTGCCAGCAGCACTAGCGGGAGTGCATACGAGCAGTACTTC. Full variable domain (remainder filled in from reference TRBV7-2 and TRBJ2-7): GAGVSQSPSNKVTEKGKDVELRCDPISGHTALYWYRQSLGQGLEFLIYFQGNSAPDKSGLPSDRFSAERTGGSVSTLTIQRTQQEDSAVYLCASSTSGSAYEQYFGPGTRLTVT.

This clone has more than one count but fewer than ten. The rearrangement uses TRBV5-4 and TRBJ1-2; the match to TRBD1 covers 7 bases. Germline CDR1 SGHNT, CDR2 YYREEE (reference sequence). The CDR3 spans 13 residues. J was trimmed by 2 bases and V by 7 bases; bases with no gene match: 5. CDR3 region: CASDRDGNYGYTF. In DNA form, the CDR3 reads TGTGCCAGCGACAGGGACGGGAACTATGGCTACACCTTC.

This CDR3 is CASSHPYRGTSNQPQHF. The CDR3, as DNA: TGCGCCAGCAGTCACCCGTACAGGGGGACGAGCAATCAGCCCCAGCATTTT. This chain links TRBV23-1 with TRBJ1-5, with 8 bases matching TRBD1. TRBV23-1 is labeled an ORF, and its function is uncertain. The V gene end was trimmed by 3 bases and the J gene end by 1 base; junction bases not matched to a gene: 8. The CDR3 covers 17 residues.

This clone is large within its sample. The V gene is TRBV21-1, the J gene TRBJ1-2. TRBV21-1 is deemed a pseudogene. The CDR3 consists of 14 residues. CDR3 bases: TGTGCCAGCAGCAAAGAGGCCAGAAACTATGGCTACACCTTC. It codes for CASSKEARNYGYTF.

Only a few counts were recorded for this clone. V is TRBV5-1 and J is TRBJ2-7, with D tentatively TRBD1 (5 bases). The CDR3 is made up of 14 amino acids. The V end was cut by 0 bases, the J end by 2 bases, with 9 bases between. Germline CDR1 reads SGHRS; CDR2 reads YFSETQ. CDR3 DNA: TGCGCCAGCAGCTTGGGTGGCAGGGCCTACGAGCAGTACTTC. This translates into CASSLGGRAYEQYF.

The chain recombines TRBV4-3 with TRBJ2-7, with TRBD1 matching 11 bases. Germline CDR1 is LGHNA and CDR2 is YSLEER. V gave up 8 bases and J gave up 4 bases; unmatched junction bases: 10. The CDR3 length is 15 residues. The CDR3 here is CASGSGQGAAYEQYF. CDR3 nucleotide sequence: TGCGCCAGCGGAAGCGGACAGGGGGCAGCGTACGAGCAGTACTTC.

The count of this clone is one. The V gene is TRBV5-1, the J gene TRBJ2-5; a weak D match, TRBD2 (6 bases). V shed 2 bases and J shed 10 bases, with 12 bases lying between them. The CDR3 totals 12 residues. Germline-derived CDR1 and CDR2 are SGHRS and YFSETQ. CDR3 DNA: TGCGCCAGCAGCTTTACGCTGGAGGGCCAGTACTTC. As protein: CASSFTLEGQYF.

CDR3 sequence reads: CAAVSAGSDTQYF. The DNA for the CDR3 is TGTGCCGCCGTGTCGGCAGGGTCAGATACGCAGTATTTT. J is TRBJ2-3 and V is TRBV28, with a possible D match to TRBD1 (5 bases). V lost 11 bases and J lost 4, with 16 bases in between. CDR3 length equals 13 residues. Germline V lookup: CDR1 MDHEN, CDR2 SYDVKM.

This sequence joins TRBV29-1 and TRBJ2-7; no definite D call. The V and J ends lost 4 bases and 3 bases respectively, with 7 bases between them. CDR3 size: 11 residues. Germline V lookup: CDR1 SQVTM, CDR2 ANQGSEA. CDR3 coding DNA: TGCAGCGTTGGAGACTTCTACGAGCAGTACTTC. Encoded protein: CSVGDFYEQYF.

This chain connects TRBV4-1 to TRBJ1-2; D is perhaps TRBD1 (5 bases). Germline V gives CDR1 MGHRA, CDR2 YSYEKL. The V gene lost 1 base and the J gene lost 4 bases, with 13 bases spanning the gap. The length of the CDR3 is 15 residues. The CDR3 region is CASSQADNVLYGYTF. The CDR3 DNA is TGCGCCAGCAGCCAAGCGGACAATGTCCTCTATGGCTACACCTTC.

This clone appeared a few times. The chain combines TRBV19 with TRBJ2-1; D unresolved. The V gene lost 7 bases and the J gene lost 3 bases, with 7 bases spanning the gap. Germline V gene lookup returns CDR1 LNHDA and CDR2 SQIVND (reference sequence). CDR3 length: 12 residues. CDR3 amino acids: CASTANYNEQFF. The CDR3 nucleotides read TGTGCCAGTACCGCTAACTACAATGAGCAGTTCTTC.

The chain combines TRBV27 with TRBJ1-4, with D possibly TRBD1 on 6 matching bases. Between the trimmed V and J ends, which lost 6 bases and 7 bases, there was a span of 15 bases. The CDR3 spans 14 residues. The germline V gene has CDR1 MNHEY and CDR2 SMNVEV (reference sequence). CDR3 amino acids: CASSLGGASEKLFF. The CDR3 DNA follows: TGTGCCAGCAGCCTGGGGGGGGCGAGTGAAAAACTGTTTTTT.

The genes are TRBV18 and TRBJ2-6; 10 bases fit TRBD2. Losses at the gene ends were 3 bases for V and 1 base for J; bases not matched to a gene: 12. There are 20 residues in the CDR3. CDR1 is KGHSH, CDR2 LQKENI, per germline. CDR3 sequence: CASSPQRASGGISGANVLTF. The CDR3, as DNA: TGTGCCAGCTCACCTCAACGGGCTAGCGGGGGAATTTCTGGGGCCAACGTCCTGACTTTC. Together with reference TRBV18 and TRBJ2-6, the CDR3 gives the full variable domain: NAGVMQNPRHLVRRRGQEARLRCSPMKGHSHVYWYRQLPEEGLKFMVYLQKENIIDESGMPKERFSAEFPKEGPSILRIQQVVRGDSAAYFCASSPQRASGGISGANVLTFGAGSRLTVL.

The genes are TRBV28 and TRBJ1-5, with D uncertain. Germline CDR1 is MDHEN and CDR2 is SYDVKM. The CDR3 has 13 residues. Trimming left V 3 bases short and J 4 bases short, with 7 bases between. The CDR3 nucleotides read TGTGCCAGCAGTTTGGGGAATAATCAGCCCCAGCATTTT. Its translation: CASSLGNNQPQHF. The full variable domain, rest sourced from reference TRBV28 and TRBJ1-5, is DVKVTQSSRYLVKRTGEKVFLECVQDMDHENMFWYRQDPGLGLRLIYFSYDVKMKEKGDIPEGYSVSREKKERFSLILESASTNQTSMYLCASSLGNNQPQHFGDGTRLSIL.